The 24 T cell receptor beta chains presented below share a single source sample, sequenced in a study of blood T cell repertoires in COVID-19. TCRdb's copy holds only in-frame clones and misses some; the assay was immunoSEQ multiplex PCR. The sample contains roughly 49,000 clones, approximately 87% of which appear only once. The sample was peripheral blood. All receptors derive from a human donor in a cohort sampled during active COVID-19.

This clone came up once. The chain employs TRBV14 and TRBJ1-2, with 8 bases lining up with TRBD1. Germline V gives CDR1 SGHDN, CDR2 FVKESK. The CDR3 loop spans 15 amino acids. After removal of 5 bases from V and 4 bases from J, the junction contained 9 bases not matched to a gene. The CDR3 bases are TGTGCCAGCAGCGAGACAGGGGAGTTTGGCTATGGCTACACCTTC. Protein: CASSETGEFGYGYTF.

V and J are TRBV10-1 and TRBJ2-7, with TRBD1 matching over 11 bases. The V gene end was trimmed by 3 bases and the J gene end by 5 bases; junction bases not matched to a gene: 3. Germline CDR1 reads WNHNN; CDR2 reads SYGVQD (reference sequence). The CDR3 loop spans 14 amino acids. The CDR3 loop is CASSEGDRGDEQYF. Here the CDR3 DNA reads TGCGCCAGCAGTGAAGGGGACAGGGGGGACGAGCAGTACTTC.

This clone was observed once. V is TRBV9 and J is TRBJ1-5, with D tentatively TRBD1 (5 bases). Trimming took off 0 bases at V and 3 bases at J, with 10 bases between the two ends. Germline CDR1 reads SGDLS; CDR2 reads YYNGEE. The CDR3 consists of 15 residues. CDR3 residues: CASSVDIGVNQPQHF. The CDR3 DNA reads TGTGCCAGCAGCGTAGATATAGGGGTCAATCAGCCCCAGCATTTT. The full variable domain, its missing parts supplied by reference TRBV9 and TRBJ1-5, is DSGVTQTPKHLITATGQRVTLRCSPRSGDLSVYWYQQSLDQGLQFLIQYYNGEERAKGNILERFSAQQFPDLHSELNLSSLELGDSALYFCASSVDIGVNQPQHFGDGTRLSIL.

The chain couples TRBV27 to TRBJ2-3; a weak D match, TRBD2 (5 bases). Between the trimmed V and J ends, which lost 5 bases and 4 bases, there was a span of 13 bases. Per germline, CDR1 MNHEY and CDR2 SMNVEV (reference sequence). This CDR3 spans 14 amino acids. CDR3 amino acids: CASSNRLGADTQYF. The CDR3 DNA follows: TGTGCCAGCAGTAATCGATTGGGAGCAGATACGCAGTATTTT.

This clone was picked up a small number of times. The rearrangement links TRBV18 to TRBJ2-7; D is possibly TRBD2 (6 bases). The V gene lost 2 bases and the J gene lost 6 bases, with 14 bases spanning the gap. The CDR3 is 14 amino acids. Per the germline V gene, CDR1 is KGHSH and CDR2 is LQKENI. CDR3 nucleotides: TGTGCCAGCTCACCAGCCGGGACCGGGGGCGAGCAGTACTTC. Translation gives CASSPAGTGGEQYF.

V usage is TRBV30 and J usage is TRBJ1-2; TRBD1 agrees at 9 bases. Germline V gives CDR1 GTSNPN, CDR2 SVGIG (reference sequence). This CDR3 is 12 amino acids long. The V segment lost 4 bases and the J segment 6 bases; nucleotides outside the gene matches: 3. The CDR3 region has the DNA TGTGCCTGGAAGGACAGGGGTGATGGCTACACCTTC. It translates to CAWKDRGDGYTF.

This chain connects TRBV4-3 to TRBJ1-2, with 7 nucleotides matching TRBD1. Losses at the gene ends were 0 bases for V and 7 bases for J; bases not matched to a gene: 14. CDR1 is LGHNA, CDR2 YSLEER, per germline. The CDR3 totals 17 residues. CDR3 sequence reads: CASSQDRRQSGGSGYTF. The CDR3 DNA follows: TGCGCCAGCAGCCAAGATCGCCGTCAATCAGGGGGTAGTGGCTACACCTTC.

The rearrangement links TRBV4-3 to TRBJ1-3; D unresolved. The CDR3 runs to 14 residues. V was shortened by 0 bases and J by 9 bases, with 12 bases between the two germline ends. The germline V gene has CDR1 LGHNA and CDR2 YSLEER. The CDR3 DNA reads TGCGCCAGCAGCCAAGATTGGGTATCGGGCACCATATATTTT. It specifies CASSQDWVSGTIYF.

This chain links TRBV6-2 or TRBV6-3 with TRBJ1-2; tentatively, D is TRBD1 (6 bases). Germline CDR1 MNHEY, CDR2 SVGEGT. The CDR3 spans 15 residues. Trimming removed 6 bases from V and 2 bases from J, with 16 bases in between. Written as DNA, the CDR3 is TGTGCCAGCAGCTCCGCAGGGGACCCAAACTATGGCTACACCTTC. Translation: CASSSAGDPNYGYTF.

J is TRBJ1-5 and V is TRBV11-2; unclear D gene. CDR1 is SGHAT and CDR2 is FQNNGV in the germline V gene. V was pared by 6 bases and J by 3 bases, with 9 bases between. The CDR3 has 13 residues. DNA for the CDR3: TGTGCCAGCAGTTTATCCCTCAATCAGCCCCAGCATTTT. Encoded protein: CASSLSLNQPQHF.

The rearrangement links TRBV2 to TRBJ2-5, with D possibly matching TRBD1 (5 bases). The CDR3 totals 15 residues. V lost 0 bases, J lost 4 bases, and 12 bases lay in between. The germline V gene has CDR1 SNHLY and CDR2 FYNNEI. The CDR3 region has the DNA TGTGCCAGCAGTGAAGCGGGGCAGACTCGAGAGACCCAGTACTTC. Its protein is CASSEAGQTRETQYF.

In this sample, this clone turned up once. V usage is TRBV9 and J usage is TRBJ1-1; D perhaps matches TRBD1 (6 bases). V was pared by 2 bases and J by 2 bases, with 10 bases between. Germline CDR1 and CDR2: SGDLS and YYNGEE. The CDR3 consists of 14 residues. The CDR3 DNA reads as TGTGCCAGCAGCGTTAGCAGGGGAAACACTGAAGCTTTCTTT. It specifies CASSVSRGNTEAFF.

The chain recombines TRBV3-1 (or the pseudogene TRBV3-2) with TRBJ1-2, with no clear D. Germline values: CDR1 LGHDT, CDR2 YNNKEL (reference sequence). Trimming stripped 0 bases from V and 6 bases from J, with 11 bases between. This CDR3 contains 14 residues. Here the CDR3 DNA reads TGTGCCAGCAGCCAAGATTTGGGGAGAGATGGCTACACCTTC. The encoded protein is CASSQDLGRDGYTF.

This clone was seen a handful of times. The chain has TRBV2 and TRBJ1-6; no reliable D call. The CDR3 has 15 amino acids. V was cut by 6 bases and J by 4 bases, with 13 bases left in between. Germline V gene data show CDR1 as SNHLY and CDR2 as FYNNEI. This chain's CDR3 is CASSRGSHYNSPLHF. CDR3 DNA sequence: TGTGCCAGCAGCCGAGGATCGCATTATAATTCACCCCTCCACTTT.

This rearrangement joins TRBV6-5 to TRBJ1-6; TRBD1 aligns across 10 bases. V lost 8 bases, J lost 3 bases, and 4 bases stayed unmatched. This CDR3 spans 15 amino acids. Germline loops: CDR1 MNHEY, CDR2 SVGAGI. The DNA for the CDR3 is TGTGCCAGCGGGACAGGGGCCCTCTATAATTCACCCCTCCACTTT. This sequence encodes CASGTGALYNSPLHF.

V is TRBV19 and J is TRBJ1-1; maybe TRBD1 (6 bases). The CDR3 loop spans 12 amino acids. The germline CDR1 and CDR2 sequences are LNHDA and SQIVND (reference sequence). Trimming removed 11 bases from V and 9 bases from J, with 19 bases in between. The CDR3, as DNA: TGTGCCCTGTGGTCGCCCCAGGGGAAAGCTTTCTTT. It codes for CALWSPQGKAFF.

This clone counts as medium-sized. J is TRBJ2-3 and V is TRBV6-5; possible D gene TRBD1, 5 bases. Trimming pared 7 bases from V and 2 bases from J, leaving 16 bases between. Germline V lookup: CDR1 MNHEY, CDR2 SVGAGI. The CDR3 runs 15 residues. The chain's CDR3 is CASTKRRGYTDTQYF. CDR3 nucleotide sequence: TGTGCCAGCACCAAACGAAGGGGCTACACAGATACGCAGTATTTT.

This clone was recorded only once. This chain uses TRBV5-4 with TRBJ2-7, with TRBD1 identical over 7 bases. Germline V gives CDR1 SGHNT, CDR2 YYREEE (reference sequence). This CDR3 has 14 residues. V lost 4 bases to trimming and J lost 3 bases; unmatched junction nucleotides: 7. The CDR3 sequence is CASSPTTGSYEQYF. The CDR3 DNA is TGTGCCAGCAGCCCTACGACAGGGAGCTACGAGCAGTACTTC.

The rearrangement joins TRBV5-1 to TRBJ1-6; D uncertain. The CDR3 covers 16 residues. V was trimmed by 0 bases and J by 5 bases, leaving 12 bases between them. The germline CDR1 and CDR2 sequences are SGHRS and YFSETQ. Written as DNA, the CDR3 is TGCGCCAGCAGCTTGGAAGTGCCAGAAAATAATTCACCCCTCCACTTT. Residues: CASSLEVPENNSPLHF.

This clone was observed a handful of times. The CDR3 nucleotides read TGTGCCAGCAGCTCCACCTCGGACGTCGGGGGAAAACTGTTTTTT. This sequence encodes CASSSTSDVGGKLFF. The chain links TRBV7-6 to TRBJ1-4; a weak D match, TRBD1 (5 bases). V dropped 4 bases and J dropped 10 bases, with 19 bases sitting between them. The CDR3 runs to 15 residues. CDR1 SGHVS and CDR2 FNYEAQ come from the germline V gene.

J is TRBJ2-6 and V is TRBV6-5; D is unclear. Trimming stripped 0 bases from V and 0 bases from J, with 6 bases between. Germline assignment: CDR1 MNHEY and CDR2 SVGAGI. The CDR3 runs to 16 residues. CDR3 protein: CASSYSQSSGANVLTF. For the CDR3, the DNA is TGTGCCAGCAGTTACTCACAAAGCTCTGGGGCCAACGTCCTGACTTTC.

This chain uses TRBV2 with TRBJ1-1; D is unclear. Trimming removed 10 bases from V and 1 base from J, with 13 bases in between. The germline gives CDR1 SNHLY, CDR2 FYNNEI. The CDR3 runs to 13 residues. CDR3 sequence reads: CATSREGNTEAFF. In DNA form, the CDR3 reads TGTGCCACTTCCCGGGAGGGGAACACTGAAGCTTTCTTT.

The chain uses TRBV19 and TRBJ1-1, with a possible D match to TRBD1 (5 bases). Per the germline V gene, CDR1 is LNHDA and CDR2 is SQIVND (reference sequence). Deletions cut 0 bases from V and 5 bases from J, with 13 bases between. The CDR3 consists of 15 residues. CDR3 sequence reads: CASSIDGGVGTEAFF. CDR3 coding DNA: TGTGCCAGTAGTATAGATGGAGGGGTAGGGACTGAAGCTTTCTTT.

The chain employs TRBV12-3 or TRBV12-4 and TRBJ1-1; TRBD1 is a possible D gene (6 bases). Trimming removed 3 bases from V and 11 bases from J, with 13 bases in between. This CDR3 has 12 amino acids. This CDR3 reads CASSLGGHVAFF. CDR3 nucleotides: TGTGCCAGCAGTTTGGGGGGGCATGTGGCTTTCTTT.